This is a list of T cell receptor beta chains from one sample in a study of vaccination and CD4 T cells after COVID-19. These TCRs' antigens remain unknown. One entry per CDR3 protein results from TCRdb running MiXCR on the PCR reads. Of fewer than 12,000 distinct CDR3 sequences in the sample, roughly 60% are singletons; the top ten hold about 37%. The sequenced sample consisted of CD4+ T cells from blood, cultured in vitro. Source of these receptors: a human donor who had recovered from COVID-19. Both conserved end residues are part of each CDR3. The D gene is left open where the match is weak. Where a row states a size, it is once, few, many or the class of an expanded clone; other rows omit it.

D gene | clone size | J gene | V gene | CDR3 length | CDR3 protein | CDR3 DNA
TRBD1 | . | TRBJ1-4 | TRBV15 | 14 | CATSPGGWDEKLFF | TGTGCCACCAGCCCAGGGGGCTGGGATGAAAAACTGTTTTTT
. | . | TRBJ1-2 | TRBV20-1 | 12 | CSARVAGEGYTF | TGCAGTGCTAGAGTGGCAGGTGAAGGCTACACCTTC
. | few | TRBJ1-1 | TRBV6-5 | 14 | CASSYPGGATEAFF | TGTGCCAGCAGTTACCCCGGAGGTGCCACTGAAGCTTTCTTT
TRBD2 | . | TRBJ2-7 | TRBV27 | 14 | CASRGLAGGFEQYF | TGTGCCAGCAGGGGACTAGCGGGAGGGTTCGAGCAGTACTTC
TRBD2 | few | TRBJ2-3 | TRBV20-1 | 14 | CSAMVAGVKDTQYF | TGCAGTGCTATGGTAGCGGGAGTTAAAGATACGCAGTATTTT
. | . | TRBJ1-1 | TRBV12-3/TRBV12-4 | 15 | CASRARFGLNTEAFF | TGTGCCAGCAGGGCAAGGTTCGGGCTGAACACTGAAGCTTTCTTT
. | . | TRBJ2-2 | TRBV7-2 | 16 | CASSLAQGLTTGELFF | TGTGCCAGCAGCTTAGCTCAGGGGCTAACTACCGGGGAGCTGTTTTTT
. | . | TRBJ2-3 | TRBV18 | 16 | CASSLAGTTNTDTQYF | TGTGCCAGCTCACTTGCCGGGACAACTAACACAGATACGCAGTATTTT
TRBD1 | . | TRBJ1-1 | TRBV7-2 | 17 | CASSPLGTGGPNTEAFF | TGTGCCAGCAGCCCTCTGGGGACAGGGGGCCCGAACACTGAAGCTTTCTTT
. | . | TRBJ1-5 | TRBV2 | 15 | CASSDRTRGNQPQHF | TGTGCCAGCAGTGATAGGACCCGGGGCAATCAGCCCCAGCATTTT
. | . | TRBJ2-7 | TRBV27 | 14 | CASSSGTGKYEQYF | TGTGCCAGCAGTTCGGGAACAGGGAAATACGAGCAGTACTTC
. | . | TRBJ2-3 | TRBV20-1 | 14 | CSARGQFGTDTQYF | TGCAGTGCTAGAGGACAGTTCGGCACAGATACGCAGTATTTT
TRBD1 | . | TRBJ1-5 | TRBV7-6 | 16 | CASSQGQGTSNQPQHF | TGTGCCAGCAGCCAAGGACAGGGAACTAGCAATCAGCCCCAGCATTTT
. | once | TRBJ1-1 | TRBV6-2/TRBV6-3 | 14 | CASRSGQPNTEAFF | TGTGCCAGCAGATCTGGACAGCCGAACACTGAAGCTTTCTTT
. | . | TRBJ2-7 | TRBV23-1 | 13 | CASSRGRIYEQYF | TGCGCCAGCAGTCGCGGACGGATTTACGAGCAGTACTTC
TRBD2 | . | TRBJ2-7 | TRBV7-6 | 15 | CASSELAGGPYEQYF | TGTGCCAGCAGCGAACTAGCGGGGGGTCCCTACGAGCAGTACTTC
. | . | TRBJ2-7 | TRBV2 | 15 | CASSAVVGGSYEQYF | TGTGCCAGCAGTGCCGTTGTGGGGGGATCTTACGAGCAGTACTTC
TRBD2 | . | TRBJ2-1 | TRBV11-3 | 16 | CASSFERGSPYNEQFF | TGTGCCAGCAGCTTTGAGCGGGGGTCTCCCTACAATGAGCAGTTCTTC
TRBD2 | . | TRBJ2-3 | TRBV24-1 | 14 | CATSGLAGPDTQYF | TGTGCCACCAGCGGACTAGCGGGACCAGATACGCAGTATTTT
. | . | TRBJ2-3 | TRBV10-1 | 15 | CARPRQSINTDTQYF | TGCGCCAGACCCAGACAATCGATAAACACAGATACGCAGTATTTT
. | . | TRBJ1-2 | TRBV30 | 15 | CAWVSGTLPSYGYTF | TGTGCCTGGGTTTCCGGGACTCTCCCCTCCTATGGCTACACCTTC
TRBD1 | . | TRBJ2-5 | TRBV20-1 | 12 | CSGQGAQETQYF | TGCAGTGGTCAGGGGGCGCAAGAGACCCAGTACTTC
. | . | TRBJ1-2 | TRBV19 | 13 | CASSGGRFRGYTF | TGTGCCAGTAGCGGGGGGAGGTTTCGGGGCTACACCTTC
. | . | TRBJ2-7 | TRBV15 | 14 | CATSREGASYEQYF | TGTGCCACCAGCAGAGAGGGGGCATCCTACGAGCAGTACTTC
TRBD1 | few | TRBJ2-3 | TRBV19 | 16 | CASKDHRGLGTDTQYF | TGTGCCAGTAAGGACCACAGGGGGCTCGGCACAGATACGCAGTATTTT
. | . | TRBJ1-1 | TRBV12-3/TRBV12-4 | 15 | CASSLGQGYNTEAFF | TGTGCCAGCAGTTTAGGTCAGGGGTATAACACTGAAGCTTTCTTT
TRBD1 | . | TRBJ1-6 | TRBV6-1 | 14 | CASTRTGENSPLHF | TGTGCCAGCACCCGGACAGGGGAGAATTCACCCCTCCACTTT
. | . | TRBJ2-1 | TRBV20-1 | 14 | CSAPSRGIYNEQFF | TGCAGTGCTCCCTCCCGGGGGATATACAATGAGCAGTTCTTC
. | . | TRBJ2-1 | TRBV5-4 | 15 | CASSLIGGGYNEQFF | TGTGCCAGCAGCTTAATAGGGGGGGGCTACAATGAGCAGTTCTTC
. | few | TRBJ1-5 | TRBV6-1 | 16 | CASTPRGAYSNQPQHF | TGTGCCAGCACTCCCCGGGGGGCCTATAGCAATCAGCCCCAGCATTTT
TRBD2 | . | TRBJ2-3 | TRBV6-4 | 16 | CASSDSWGGGTDTQYF | TGTGCCAGCAGTGACTCGTGGGGGGGGGGCACAGATACGCAGTATTTT
TRBD1 | . | TRBJ1-2 | TRBV20-1 | 13 | CSAKDRVLNGYTF | TGCAGTGCTAAGGACAGGGTATTAAATGGCTACACCTTC
TRBD2 | . | TRBJ2-1 | TRBV15 | 14 | CATLAGEAYNEQFF | TGTGCCACCTTAGCGGGAGAAGCCTACAATGAGCAGTTCTTC
TRBD2 | once | TRBJ2-1 | TRBV12-3/TRBV12-4 | 15 | CASSLGGGPYDEQFF | TGTGCCAGCAGTTTGGGCGGGGGACCCTATGATGAGCAGTTCTTC
TRBD1 | few | TRBJ1-5 | TRBV19 | 13 | CASSPTTGQPQHF | TGTGCCAGTAGTCCGACGACAGGGCAGCCCCAGCATTTT
TRBD2 | . | TRBJ2-3 | TRBV5-1 | 15 | CASSLGLASTDTQYF | TGCGCCAGCAGCTTAGGACTAGCGAGCACAGATACGCAGTATTTT
. | . | TRBJ1-1 | TRBV27 | 17 | CASSPQTVSFRNTEAFF | TGTGCCAGCAGTCCACAGACAGTCTCTTTTAGGAACACTGAAGCTTTCTTT
TRBD1 | . | TRBJ2-1 | TRBV20-1 | 18 | CSASPIGTGYSLSNEKFF | TGCAGTGCTAGTCCCATCGGGACAGGGTATTCCCTCTCGAATGAGAAGTTCTTC
. | . | TRBJ2-5 | TRBV20-1 | 12 | CSARGGTETQYF | TGCAGTGCTAGAGGAGGGACGGAGACCCAGTACTTC
. | . | TRBJ2-7 | TRBV20-1 | 13 | CSARNAGTDEQYF | TGCAGTGCTAGAAACGCAGGGACCGACGAGCAGTACTTC
TRBD1 | few | TRBJ2-3 | TRBV27 | 15 | CASSRRDRSTDTQYF | TGTGCCAGCAGCCGTAGGGACAGAAGCACAGATACGCAGTATTTT
TRBD1 | . | TRBJ2-3 | TRBV20-1 | 13 | CSATGVGTDTQYF | TGCAGCGCTACAGGGGTGGGCACAGATACGCAGTATTTT
. | . | TRBJ1-6 | TRBV7-3 | 14 | CASSHGRFNSPLHF | TGTGCCAGCAGCCATGGACGGTTTAATTCACCCCTCCACTTT
. | medium-sized | TRBJ1-1 | TRBV29-1 | 13 | CSVDSGRGTEAFF | TGCAGCGTTGATTCAGGGAGAGGCACTGAAGCTTTCTTT
TRBD1 | . | TRBJ1-2 | TRBV6-1 | 17 | CASRVNVGQGVVGGYTF | TGTGCCAGCAGAGTGAATGTCGGACAGGGAGTCGTAGGTGGCTACACCTTC
. | . | TRBJ2-3 | TRBV11-3 | 15 | CASSVGGGGTDTQYF | TGTGCCAGCAGCGTCGGGGGAGGCGGCACAGATACGCAGTATTTT
TRBD1 | . | TRBJ2-2 | TRBV27 | 15 | CASSFDSRGTGELFF | TGTGCCAGCAGTTTCGACTCCAGGGGGACCGGGGAGCTGTTTTTT
TRBD1 | . | TRBJ1-5 | TRBV6-1 | 15 | CASSGILTGAQPQHF | TGTGCCAGCAGTGGGATTCTTACAGGGGCTCAGCCCCAGCATTTT
TRBD1 | . | TRBJ1-2 | TRBV6-1 | 16 | CASSATGTGGSYGYTF | TGTGCCAGCAGTGCCACCGGGACAGGGGGCTCGTATGGCTACACCTTC
. | . | TRBJ1-6 | TRBV16 | 16 | CASSQSWPGQGSPLHF | TGTGCCAGCAGCCAATCTTGGCCCGGGCAGGGTTCACCCCTCCACTTT
. | . | TRBJ1-1 | TRBV5-4 | 15 | CASSLGRAMNTEAFF | TGTGCCAGCAGTTTGGGCAGAGCCATGAACACTGAAGCTTTCTTT
. | . | TRBJ1-2 | TRBV20-1 | 13 | CSARAKENYGYTF | TGCAGTGCTAGAGCCAAGGAAAACTATGGCTACACCTTC